Detailed here is one TCR beta chain. Repertoires were generated with immunoSEQ multiplex PCR, while TCRdb's copy carries only in-frame clones and drops some. The sample holds 60,000 to 100,000 clones, around 90% seen once. CDR1 is SNHLY and CDR2 is FYNNEI in the germline V gene. The CDR3 runs 24 residues. V shed 1 base, J shed 7 bases, and the junction held 32 bases outside the gene matches. This sample is part of a study of blood T cell repertoires in COVID-19. The chain recombines TRBV2 with TRBJ1-4; 8 positions agree with TRBD1. Sequenced material: peripheral blood. This sequence originates from a man between 45 and 60 years old with active COVID-19. In DNA form, the CDR3 reads TGTGCCAGCAGTGAAGGACCCCTACCCCTGACAGGGGACTTTATCCCCCCCGGCGGTGAAAAACTGTTTTTT. Translation: CASSEGPLPLTGDFIPPGGEKLFF.